These 10 T cell receptor beta chains originate from one sample sequenced in a study of tumor and adjacent non-tumor tissue in lung cancer. RNA was extracted from bulk tissue without any cell sorting. Three rounds of nested PCR, following a modified ARM-PCR protocol, produced the TCRbeta library. Using its own MiXCR run on the multiplex PCR reads, TCRdb lists one record per CDR3 protein. The sample comprises under 150,000 distinct CDR3 sequences, approximately 66% of which are singletons, and over 15% rests with the top ten. Sequencing was performed on lung tumor tissue. All receptors derive from a man between 60 and 75 years old with small cell lung cancer.

On this clonotype itself: At one of its ends the junction is not consistent with the germline gene, which may arise from a read error. The genes are TRBV7-9 and TRBJ1-1; D uncertain. The CDR3 has 13 amino acids. CDR1 and CDR2 from the germline V gene are SEHNR and FQNEAQ (reference sequence). The CDR3 sequence is CGSSLEGGFEAFF. The CDR3 DNA sequence: TGTGGCAGCAGCTTGGAAGGTGGCTTTGAAGCTTTCTTT.

On this clonotype itself: It may be a read error: a sequence one base away is much more abundant. The rearrangement joins TRBV30 to TRBJ2-1; the D gene could be TRBD1 or TRBD2 (5 bases each). The CDR3 extends over 13 amino acids. Looked up from germline, CDR1 is GTSNPN and CDR2 is SVGIG (reference sequence). In DNA, the CDR3 is TGTGCCTGGAGTGTGGGGGTGCCCAATGATCAGTTCTTC. Protein product: CAWSVGVPNDQFF.

Points on this clonotype: An end of the junction does not agree with germline; a read error may underlie this. The V and J genes are TRBV28 and TRBJ1-1; tentatively, D is TRBD1 (6 bases). Germline loops: CDR1 MDHEN, CDR2 SYDVKM. The CDR3 runs 16 residues. This CDR3 is CASSLLAGGMNAEAFF. DNA for the CDR3: TGTGCCAGCAGTTTATTGGCCGGGGGCATGAACGCTGAAGCTTTCTTT.

The J gene is TRBJ2-7, the V gene TRBV13, with a weak D call TRBD1 (6 bases). V lost 3 bases and J lost 6, with 15 bases in between. CDR3 length equals 14 residues. Germline CDR1 is PRHDT and CDR2 is FYEKMQ (reference sequence). CDR3 residues: CASSFGTWGIEQYV. The CDR3 nucleotides read TGTGCCAGCAGCTTCGGGACATGGGGGATCGAGCAGTACGTC.

About this clonotype itself: One junction end disagrees with the germline gene, perhaps due to a read error. The chain has TRBV6-6 and TRBJ2-1; 13 positions match TRBD2. Germline V gives CDR1 MNHNY, CDR2 SVGAGI (reference sequence). The CDR3 is 16 residues long. CDR3 sequence: CASNSGLAGVNGEQLF. In nucleotides, the CDR3 is TGTGCCAGCAACAGTGGACTAGCGGGAGTAAACGGTGAGCAGTTATTC.

Turning to this clonotype: This may stem from a read error, because a much larger clone lies one nucleotide away. This chain links TRBV6-1 with TRBJ2-1; D uncertain. Germline loops: CDR1 MNHNS, CDR2 SASEGT. The CDR3 runs to 13 residues. V gave up 1 base and J gave up 16 bases, with 17 bases separating them. CDR3: CASSEVQARWKFF. CDR3 sequence (DNA): TGTGCCAGCAGTGAAGTGCAAGCGAGATGGAAATTCTTC.

Regarding this clonotype: A much larger clone sits a single nucleotide away, making a read error possible. The chain employs TRBV4-2 and TRBJ2-1; tentative D call: TRBD1 (5 bases). The CDR3 runs to 14 residues. Germline assignment: CDR1 LGHNA and CDR2 YNFKEQ. The CDR3 nucleotides read TGTGCCAGCAGCCACTTGGGGCTTGCAAATGGGCAGTTCTTC. Translated: CASSHLGLANGQFF.

In the case of this clonotype: At one of its ends the junction is not consistent with the germline gene, which may arise from a read error. CDR3 loop: CSIERGQGIRGAKNIQYF. The CDR3 DNA reads as TGCAGCATTGAGAGGGGACAGGGGATTAGGGGAGCCAAAAACATTCAGTACTTC. The V call is TRBV29-1, the J call TRBJ2-4; TRBD1 matches at 10 bases. This CDR3 is built from 18 residues. Germline V gene sequence: CDR1 SQVTM, CDR2 ANQGSEA.

Concerning this clonotype itself: A read error is possible here, since a much larger clone lies one base away. The chain combines TRBV20-1 with TRBJ2-1, with 9 bases fitting TRBD2. The CDR3 loop spans 14 amino acids. CDR1 is DFQATT, CDR2 SNEGSKA, per germline (reference sequence). This CDR3 is CNARDNSGRNEQFF. The DNA for the CDR3 is TGCAATGCTAGAGATAATAGCGGGAGAAATGAGCAGTTCTTC.

The chain carries TRBV6-1 and TRBJ2-1; TRBD2 is a possible D gene (6 bases). The germline V gene has CDR1 MNHNS and CDR2 SASEGT. The CDR3 length is 15 residues. V shed 2 bases and J shed 8 bases, with 16 bases lying between them. Here the CDR3 DNA reads TGTGCCAGCAGTGAAAGTTTTTGCGGAGGGGATGAGCAGTTCTTC. Its protein product is CASSESFCGGDEQFF.